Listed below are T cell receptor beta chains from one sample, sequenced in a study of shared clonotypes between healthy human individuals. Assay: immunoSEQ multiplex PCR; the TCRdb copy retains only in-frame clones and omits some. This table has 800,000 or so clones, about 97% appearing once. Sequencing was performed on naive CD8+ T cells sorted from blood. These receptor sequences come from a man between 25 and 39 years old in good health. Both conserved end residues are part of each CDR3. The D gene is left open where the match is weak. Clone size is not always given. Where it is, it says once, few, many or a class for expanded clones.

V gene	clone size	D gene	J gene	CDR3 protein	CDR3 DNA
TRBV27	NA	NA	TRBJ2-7	CASRSLLGEQYF	TGTGCCAGCAGGTCTCTTTTGGGCGAGCAGTACTTC
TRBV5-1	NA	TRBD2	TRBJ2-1	CASSSKLAAIYNEQFF	TGCGCCAGCAGCTCCAAACTAGCGGCGATCTACAATGAGCAGTTCTTC
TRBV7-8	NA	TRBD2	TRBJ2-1	CASSLGLAGGSYNEQFF	TGTGCCAGCAGCCTAGGGCTAGCGGGAGGCTCCTACAATGAGCAGTTCTTC
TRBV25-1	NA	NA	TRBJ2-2	CASSGLGHENTGELFF	TGTGCCAGCAGTGGGCTGGGACACGAGAACACCGGGGAGCTGTTTTTT
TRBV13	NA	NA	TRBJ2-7	CASSDSVVGGYEQYF	TGTGCCAGCAGCGATTCCGTAGTAGGCGGCTACGAGCAGTACTTC
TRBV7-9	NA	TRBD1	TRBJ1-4	CASSPVTGIATNEKLFF	TGTGCCAGCAGCCCTGTGACAGGGATTGCAACTAATGAAAAACTGTTTTTT
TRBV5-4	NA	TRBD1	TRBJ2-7	CASTVDREDYEQYF	TGTGCCAGCACCGTGGACAGGGAAGACTACGAGCAGTACTTC
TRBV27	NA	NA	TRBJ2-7	CATRRGISYEQYF	TGTGCCACCCGGCGGGGCATCTCCTACGAGCAGTACTTC
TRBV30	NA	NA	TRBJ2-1	CAWGWNEQFF	TGTGCCTGGGGGTGGAATGAGCAGTTCTTC
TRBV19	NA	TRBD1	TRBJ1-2	CASSRDRANYGYTF	TGTGCCAGTAGCCGAGACAGGGCGAACTATGGCTACACCTTC
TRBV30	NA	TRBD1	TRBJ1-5	CAWSLGQGLLQPQHF	TGTGCCTGGAGCCTTGGACAGGGATTGTTGCAGCCCCAGCATTTT
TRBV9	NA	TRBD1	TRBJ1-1	CASSPSQDRDTEAFF	TGTGCCAGCAGCCCAAGCCAGGACAGGGACACTGAAGCTTTCTTT
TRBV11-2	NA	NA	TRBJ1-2	CASSLGGAGYGYTF	TGTGCCAGCAGCTTAGGGGGGGCTGGTTATGGCTACACCTTC
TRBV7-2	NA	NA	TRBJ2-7	CASSLSGHGPEQYF	TGTGCCAGCAGCTTATCCGGACACGGACCCGAGCAGTACTTC
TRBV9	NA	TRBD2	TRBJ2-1	CASSVEERGFYNEQFF	TGTGCCAGCAGCGTAGAGGAGCGGGGTTTCTACAATGAGCAGTTCTTC
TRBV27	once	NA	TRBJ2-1	CASSQYWVNEQFF	TGTGCCAGCAGTCAGTACTGGGTGAATGAGCAGTTCTTC
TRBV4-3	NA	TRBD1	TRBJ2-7	CASSQDRVDRPYEQYF	TGCGCCAGCAGCCAAGATCGGGTGGACAGGCCCTACGAGCAGTACTTC
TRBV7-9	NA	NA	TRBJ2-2	CASSLGVSMTGELFF	TGTGCCAGCAGCTTAGGGGTCAGTATGACCGGGGAGCTGTTTTTT
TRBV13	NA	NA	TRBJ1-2	CASSPREAGGYTF	TGTGCCAGCAGCCCTCGCGAGGCTGGGGGCTACACCTTC
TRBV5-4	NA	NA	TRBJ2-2	CASSLLAGGELFF	TGTGCCAGCAGCTTACTAGCCGGCGGGGAGCTGTTTTTT
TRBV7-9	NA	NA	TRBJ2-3	CASSLPLNTQYF	TGTGCCAGCAGCCTCCCGTTGAATACGCAGTATTTT
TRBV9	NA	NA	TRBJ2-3	CASSVDTGFGTDTQYF	TGTGCCAGCAGCGTCGATACAGGGTTCGGAACAGATACGCAGTATTTT
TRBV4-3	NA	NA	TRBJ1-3	CASSHDRISGNTIYF	TGCGCCAGCAGCCACGACAGGATTTCTGGAAACACCATATATTTT
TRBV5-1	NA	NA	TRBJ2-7	CASSLGFGSSSYEQYF	TGCGCCAGCAGCTTGGGGTTCGGGTCCAGCTCCTACGAGCAGTACTTC
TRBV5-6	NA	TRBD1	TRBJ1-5	CASSYSGTGDYQPQHF	TGTGCCAGCAGCTACTCCGGGACAGGGGATTATCAGCCCCAGCATTTT
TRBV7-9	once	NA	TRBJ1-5	CASSKQGGGVSNQPQHF	TGTGCCAGCAGCAAACAGGGAGGAGGGGTGAGCAATCAGCCCCAGCATTTT
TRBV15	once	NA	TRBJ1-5	CATSRVGGARNQPQHF	TGTGCCACCAGCAGAGTTGGGGGTGCACGCAATCAGCCCCAGCATTTT
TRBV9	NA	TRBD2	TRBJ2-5	CASSVPGLGETQYF	TGTGCCAGCAGCGTTCCGGGACTAGGAGAGACCCAGTACTTC
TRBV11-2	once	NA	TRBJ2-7	CASSRHQGSAYEQYF	TGTGCCAGCAGCCGGCACCAGGGCAGCGCCTACGAGCAGTACTTC